A selection of T cell receptor beta chains follows, all from one sample in a study of blood T cell repertoires in COVID-19. TCRdb's table, derived via immunoSEQ multiplex PCR, lists solely in-frame clones and lacks some. The sample lists about 57,000 clones, roughly 87% occurring once. Sequences were obtained from peripheral blood. Receptors originate from a woman older than 75 with COVID-19, enrolled during active disease. Both conserved end residues are part of each CDR3. The order of the fields is J gene, clone size, V gene, D gene, CDR3 protein, CDR3 DNA. The D gene is left open where the match is weak. Rows give clone size only sometimes, using once, few, many, or a class for an expanded clone.

J gene: TRBJ1-6
clone size: NA
V gene: TRBV7-9
D gene: NA
CDR3 protein: CASSSQGNSYNSPLHF
CDR3 DNA: TGTGCCAGCAGCTCCCAGGGGAACTCCTATAATTCACCCCTCCACTTT

J gene: TRBJ2-7
clone size: NA
V gene: TRBV4-1
D gene: TRBD2
CDR3 protein: CASSQEGRGGSWNEQYF
CDR3 DNA: TGCGCCAGCAGCCAAGAAGGGCGGGGGGGAAGTTGGAACGAGCAGTACTTC

J gene: TRBJ1-2
clone size: NA
V gene: TRBV5-1
D gene: TRBD1
CDR3 protein: CASKDGTGARGYTF
CDR3 DNA: TGCGCCAGCAAAGATGGGACAGGGGCTCGGGGCTACACCTTC

J gene: TRBJ1-5
clone size: NA
V gene: TRBV5-6
D gene: NA
CDR3 protein: CASSLAGASNQPQHF
CDR3 DNA: TGTGCCAGCAGCTTGGCCGGTGCTAGCAATCAGCCCCAGCATTTT

J gene: TRBJ2-2
clone size: NA
V gene: TRBV7-6
D gene: NA
CDR3 protein: CASSAQGSPTGELFF
CDR3 DNA: TGTGCCAGCAGCGCACAGGGAAGTCCCACCGGGGAGCTGTTTTTT

J gene: TRBJ1-1
clone size: NA
V gene: TRBV18
D gene: TRBD1
CDR3 protein: CASSRSTGILDTEAFF
CDR3 DNA: TGTGCCAGCTCGCGATCGACAGGGATTTTAGACACTGAAGCTTTCTTT

J gene: TRBJ1-3
clone size: NA
V gene: TRBV18
D gene: NA
CDR3 protein: CASSPRLVLSSGNTIYF
CDR3 DNA: TGTGCCAGCTCACCAAGATTAGTACTGAGCTCTGGAAACACCATATATTTT

J gene: TRBJ1-1
clone size: NA
V gene: TRBV18
D gene: NA
CDR3 protein: CASSQTGITEAFF
CDR3 DNA: TGTGCCAGCTCTCAAACAGGGATCACTGAAGCTTTCTTT

J gene: TRBJ1-2
clone size: NA
V gene: TRBV7-9
D gene: TRBD1
CDR3 protein: CASSQTAQGRNYGYTF
CDR3 DNA: TGTGCCAGCAGCCAGACGGCACAGGGGAGGAACTATGGCTACACCTTC

J gene: TRBJ2-7
clone size: NA
V gene: TRBV6-1
D gene: NA
CDR3 protein: CASSEYGLTYEQYF
CDR3 DNA: TGTGCCAGCAGTGAATACGGACTCACCTACGAGCAGTACTTC

J gene: TRBJ2-7
clone size: NA
V gene: TRBV27
D gene: TRBD1
CDR3 protein: CASSRTGLYEQYF
CDR3 DNA: TGTGCCAGCAGTAGGACAGGGCTGTACGAGCAGTACTTC

J gene: TRBJ2-3
clone size: few
V gene: TRBV19
D gene: NA
CDR3 protein: CATLTGNTQYF
CDR3 DNA: TGTGCCACCTTAACGGGGAATACGCAGTATTTT

J gene: TRBJ2-3
clone size: NA
V gene: TRBV3-1/TRBV3-2
D gene: NA
CDR3 protein: CASSPRQVTDTQYF
CDR3 DNA: TGTGCCAGCAGCCCGAGACAAGTCACAGATACGCAGTATTTT

J gene: TRBJ2-1
clone size: NA
V gene: TRBV5-1
D gene: NA
CDR3 protein: CASSPRTANNEQFF
CDR3 DNA: TGCGCCAGCAGCCCAAGGACAGCTAACAATGAGCAGTTCTTC

J gene: TRBJ1-1
clone size: NA
V gene: TRBV14
D gene: TRBD1
CDR3 protein: CASRSDRGTEAFF
CDR3 DNA: TGTGCCAGCAGATCTGACAGGGGCACTGAAGCTTTCTTT

J gene: TRBJ1-2
clone size: NA
V gene: TRBV27
D gene: NA
CDR3 protein: CASNPGGTNYGYTF
CDR3 DNA: TGTGCCAGCAACCCGGGGGGGACTAACTATGGCTACACCTTC

J gene: TRBJ2-2
clone size: NA
V gene: TRBV3-1/TRBV3-2
D gene: NA
CDR3 protein: CASSQDNSYTSRLFF
CDR3 DNA: TGTGCCAGCAGCCAAGATAATTCGTACACAAGCAGGTTGTTTTTT

J gene: TRBJ2-2
clone size: NA
V gene: TRBV9
D gene: NA
CDR3 protein: CASSPRGSGPNTGELFF
CDR3 DNA: TGTGCCAGCAGCCCCAGGGGGAGCGGGCCGAACACCGGGGAGCTGTTTTTT

J gene: TRBJ1-6
clone size: few
V gene: TRBV19
D gene: TRBD1
CDR3 protein: CASQEGQYNSPLHF
CDR3 DNA: TGTGCCAGCCAGGAGGGACAGTATAATTCACCCCTCCACTTT

J gene: TRBJ2-3
clone size: NA
V gene: TRBV5-1
D gene: TRBD1
CDR3 protein: CASSEDRVGADTQYF
CDR3 DNA: TGCGCCAGCAGCGAGGACAGGGTAGGCGCAGATACGCAGTATTTT

J gene: TRBJ1-2
clone size: NA
V gene: TRBV6-6
D gene: TRBD1
CDR3 protein: CASSYSLGTGESGYTF
CDR3 DNA: TGTGCCAGCAGTTACAGTCTCGGGACAGGGGAGAGCGGCTACACCTTC

J gene: TRBJ2-7
clone size: once
V gene: TRBV2
D gene: TRBD1
CDR3 protein: CASSRTGRGSYEQYF
CDR3 DNA: TGTGCCAGCAGTAGGACAGGTAGAGGGTCCTACGAGCAGTACTTC

J gene: TRBJ1-5
clone size: few
V gene: TRBV2
D gene: TRBD1
CDR3 protein: CASSGQGYQPQHF
CDR3 DNA: TGTGCCAGCAGTGGACAGGGGTATCAGCCCCAGCATTTT

J gene: TRBJ2-1
clone size: NA
V gene: TRBV6-5
D gene: NA
CDR3 protein: CASTMGGMNEQFF
CDR3 DNA: TGTGCCAGCACTATGGGAGGTATGAATGAGCAGTTCTTC

J gene: TRBJ2-3
clone size: NA
V gene: TRBV5-1
D gene: TRBD2
CDR3 protein: CASSLGATAGSGWDTQYF
CDR3 DNA: TGCGCCAGCAGCTTGGGGGCCACAGCGGGATCGGGATGGGATACGCAGTATTTT

J gene: TRBJ2-1
clone size: NA
V gene: TRBV7-2
D gene: TRBD2
CDR3 protein: CASSWKAGWVGNEQFF
CDR3 DNA: TGTGCCAGCAGCTGGAAAGCGGGGTGGGTTGGCAATGAGCAGTTCTTC

J gene: TRBJ1-4
clone size: NA
V gene: TRBV9
D gene: NA
CDR3 protein: CASSLRPSGEKLFF
CDR3 DNA: TGTGCCAGCAGCTTGAGGCCTTCTGGGGAAAAACTGTTTTTT

J gene: TRBJ2-2
clone size: NA
V gene: TRBV3-1/TRBV3-2
D gene: NA
CDR3 protein: CASSRGTANTGELFF
CDR3 DNA: TGTGCCAGCAGCCGCGGGACAGCGAACACCGGGGAGCTGTTTTTT

J gene: TRBJ2-7
clone size: NA
V gene: TRBV14
D gene: NA
CDR3 protein: CASSPDTYEQYF
CDR3 DNA: TGTGCCAGCAGCCCGGACACCTACGAGCAGTACTTC

J gene: TRBJ1-4
clone size: NA
V gene: TRBV4-2
D gene: NA
CDR3 protein: CASSRTGGGEKLFF
CDR3 DNA: TGTGCCAGCAGCCGCACCGGGGGTGGAGAAAAACTGTTTTTT

J gene: TRBJ1-5
clone size: NA
V gene: TRBV5-6
D gene: TRBD1
CDR3 protein: CASSFQGAYSNQPQHF
CDR3 DNA: TGTGCCAGCAGCTTTCAGGGGGCATATAGCAATCAGCCCCAGCATTTT

J gene: TRBJ1-5
clone size: NA
V gene: TRBV5-1
D gene: NA
CDR3 protein: CASSLEGVSNQPQHF
CDR3 DNA: TGCGCCAGCAGCTTGGAAGGGGTCAGCAATCAGCCCCAGCATTTT

J gene: TRBJ1-2
clone size: NA
V gene: TRBV27
D gene: NA
CDR3 protein: CASAGPHGYTF
CDR3 DNA: TGTGCCAGCGCGGGCCCCCATGGCTACACCTTC

J gene: TRBJ2-4
clone size: NA
V gene: TRBV6-5
D gene: NA
CDR3 protein: CASSSAGLAKNIQYF
CDR3 DNA: TGTGCCAGCAGTTCCGCGGGGCTAGCCAAAAACATTCAGTACTTC

J gene: TRBJ2-7
clone size: NA
V gene: TRBV5-1
D gene: TRBD1
CDR3 protein: CASSLRTGDYEQYF
CDR3 DNA: TGCGCCAGCAGCTTGCGGACAGGTGACTACGAGCAGTACTTC

J gene: TRBJ1-4
clone size: NA
V gene: TRBV2
D gene: NA
CDR3 protein: CASTRGGAGEKLFF
CDR3 DNA: TGTGCCAGCACGAGGGGAGGGGCGGGGGAAAAACTGTTTTTT

J gene: TRBJ2-7
clone size: once
V gene: TRBV6-5
D gene: NA
CDR3 protein: CASSYGGQGPYEQYF
CDR3 DNA: TGTGCCAGCAGTTACGGGGGCCAGGGCCCCTACGAGCAGTACTTC